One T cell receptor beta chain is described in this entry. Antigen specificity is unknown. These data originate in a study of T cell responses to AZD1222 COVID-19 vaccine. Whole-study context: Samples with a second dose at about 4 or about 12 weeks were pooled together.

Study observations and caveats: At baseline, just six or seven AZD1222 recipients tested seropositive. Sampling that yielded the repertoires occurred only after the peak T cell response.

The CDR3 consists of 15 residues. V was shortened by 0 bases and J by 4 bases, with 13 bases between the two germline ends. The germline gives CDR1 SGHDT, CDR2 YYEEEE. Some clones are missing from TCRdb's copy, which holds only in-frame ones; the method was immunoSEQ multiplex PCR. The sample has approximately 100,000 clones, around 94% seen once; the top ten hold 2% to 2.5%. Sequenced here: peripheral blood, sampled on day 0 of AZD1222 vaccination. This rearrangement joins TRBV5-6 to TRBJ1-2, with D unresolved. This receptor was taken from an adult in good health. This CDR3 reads CASSLGWKGTYGYTF. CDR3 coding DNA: TGTGCCAGCAGCTTGGGGTGGAAGGGCACCTATGGCTACACCTTC.